One TCR beta chain is described in this entry. The sample comes from a study of blood T cell repertoires in COVID-19. Study summary: Acute-phase and convalescent COVID-19 samples originated in the United States, Italy and Spain.

J was trimmed by 6 bases and V by 0 bases; bases with no gene match: 14. Germline V gene lookup returns CDR1 SGHRS and CDR2 YFSETQ. The CDR3 is made up of 18 amino acids. Original analysis: Amplification from reference gene primers served as the basis for estimated nucleated cell counts. Profiled with immunoSEQ multiplex PCR; TCRdb holds only in-frame clones, not every one. The DNA gave D and trimming, while V, J and clone size come from that table. The sample consists of 350,000 or so clones, 80% to 90% of them appearing once. The V gene is TRBV5-1, the J gene TRBJ1-5; 8 bases are a match to TRBD1. This TCR was sampled from a man aged 25 to 40 with active or convalescent COVID-19. Sequenced input: peripheral blood. CDR3: CASSLGPLGQAGSQPQHF. CDR3 DNA sequence: TGCGCCAGCAGCTTGGGCCCCCTGGGACAGGCGGGGAGTCAGCCCCAGCATTTT.